This passage covers 13 T cell receptor beta chains from one sample sequenced in a study of T cell repertoires in cytomegalovirus infection. These TCRs are of unknown antigen specificity. Using its own MiXCR run on the reads, TCRdb lists one record per CDR3 protein. The data contain under 70,000 distinct CDR3 sequences, around 34% of them singletons. The sequenced material came from PBMCs, sequenced either directly or after in vitro stimulation (not recorded which). Receptors originate from a human donor in good health (CMV status not recorded). Some clones in this sample may be carry-over from other donors' samples.

Many counts were recorded for this clonotype. The genes are TRBV12-3 or TRBV12-4 and TRBJ1-1; D may be TRBD1 (5 bases). The CDR3 has 15 residues. Trimming pared 5 bases from V and 5 bases from J, leaving 18 bases between. The CDR3 loop is CASSARAGAITEAFF. In DNA form, the CDR3 reads TGTGCCAGCAGTGCCCGGGCTGGGGCGATTACTGAAGCTTTCTTT.

The chain is built from TRBV24-1 and TRBJ2-1; 7 nucleotides line up with TRBD2. Germline V gene data show CDR1 as KGHDR and CDR2 as SFDVKD. This CDR3 contains 13 residues. V lost 2 bases to trimming and J lost 8 bases; unmatched junction nucleotides: 2. CDR3 nucleotides: TGTGCCACCAGTGATTGGACTAGTGATGAGCAGTTCTTC. As protein: CATSDWTSDEQFF.

A few counts support this clonotype. This rearrangement joins TRBV4-1 to TRBJ2-2, with D unresolved. The CDR3 spans 14 residues. V gave up 3 bases and J gave up 4 bases, with 9 bases separating them. Germline assignment: CDR1 MGHRA and CDR2 YSYEKL. CDR3 loop: CASSHNVATGELFF. CDR3 coding DNA: TGCGCCAGCAGCCATAACGTAGCCACCGGGGAGCTGTTTTTT.

On this clonotype: A junction boundary mismatches the germline segment, possibly from a read error. This sequence joins TRBV5-3 and TRBJ2-3; the D is unclear. TRBV5-3 is sorted into the ORF group, with uncertain function. The length of the CDR3 is 16 residues. This CDR3 reads CASSLGQATSTDTQYF. The CDR3 bases are TGTGCCAGCAGCTTAGGCCAGGCTACTAGCACAGATACGCAGTATTTT.

This clonotype was counted a few times. The chain combines TRBV19 with TRBJ2-3, with 12 bases fitting TRBD2. Germline lookup yields CDR1 LNHDA and CDR2 SQIVND (reference sequence). This CDR3 is 18 amino acids long. V shed 9 bases, J shed 3 bases, and the junction held 16 bases outside the gene matches. CDR3 coding DNA: TGTGCCAGCCATCCTACCCAAGGGACTAGCGGGTTTACAGATACGCAGTATTTT. As protein: CASHPTQGTSGFTDTQYF.

The chain couples TRBV28 to TRBJ1-1; D is ambiguous. V was pared by 6 bases and J by 1 base, with 9 bases between. There are 13 residues in the CDR3. Germline-derived CDR1 and CDR2 are MDHEN and SYDVKM. CDR3 in DNA: TGTGCCAGCAGACCCATCGCGAACACTGAAGCTTTCTTT. Its translation is CASRPIANTEAFF. Full variable domain (missing parts from reference TRBV28 and TRBJ1-1): DVKVTQSSRYLVKRTGEKVFLECVQDMDHENMFWYRQDPGLGLRLIYFSYDVKMKEKGDIPEGYSVSREKKERFSLILESASTNQTSMYLCASRPIANTEAFFGQGTRLTVV.

The chain is built from TRBV7-6 and TRBJ2-7, with 8 bases that match TRBD1. Losses at the gene ends were 5 bases for V and 5 bases for J; bases not matched to a gene: 11. Looked up from germline, CDR1 is SGHVS and CDR2 is FNYEAQ. The CDR3 spans 15 residues. The CDR3 region is CASSMSTGVGDEQYF. DNA of the CDR3: TGTGCCAGCAGCATGTCGACAGGGGTAGGCGACGAGCAGTACTTC.

This clonotype was seen many times. The chain joins TRBV6-2 or TRBV6-3 to TRBJ2-5; TRBD2 agrees at 9 bases. Unmatched junction bases numbered 7, after V lost 0 bases and J lost 5 bases. Germline CDR1 reads MNHEY; CDR2 reads SVGEGT. The CDR3 runs to 16 residues. CDR3 in DNA: TGTGCCAGCAGTTACTCGATAGCGGGAGTAGGCGAGACCCAGTACTTC. Protein product: CASSYSIAGVGETQYF.

V usage is TRBV7-9 and J usage is TRBJ2-3; 7 bases match TRBD2. V was clipped by 4 bases and J by 2 bases; unmatched bases: 3. CDR1 is SEHNR, CDR2 FQNEAQ, per germline (reference sequence). This CDR3 region has 14 residues. CDR3 amino acids: CASSWSGTTDTQYF. For the CDR3, the DNA is TGTGCCAGCAGCTGGAGCGGGACCACAGATACGCAGTATTTT.

This clonotype occurred a few times. V usage is TRBV7-8 and J usage is TRBJ2-1; D assignment may be TRBD1 or TRBD2 (5 bases each). The CDR3 spans 14 residues. V shed 1 base and J shed 10 bases, with 14 bases lying between them. Germline CDR1 is SGHVS and CDR2 is FQNEAQ. The CDR3 loop is CASSLVAWGWEQFF. The CDR3 DNA follows: TGTGCCAGCAGCTTAGTAGCGTGGGGCTGGGAGCAGTTCTTC.

This chain links TRBV20-1 with TRBJ2-5; D is perhaps TRBD2 (6 bases). Germline V gene data show CDR1 as DFQATT and CDR2 as SNEGSKA (reference sequence). The CDR3 is made up of 16 amino acids. V shed 6 bases and J shed 0 bases, with 20 bases lying between them. The CDR3 DNA reads as TGCAGTGCCCCTAGGACTACCACCACGTACCAAGAGACCCAGTACTTC. It translates to CSAPRTTTTYQETQYF.

The rearrangement joins TRBV12-3 or TRBV12-4 to TRBJ2-2; 7 bases match TRBD2. V lost 1 base and J lost 5; bases outside the gene matches: 10. The CDR3 spans 17 residues. CDR3 coding DNA: TGTGCCAGCAGTTTAGATGTATGGACTAGTGTTACCGGGGAGCTGTTTTTT. It codes for CASSLDVWTSVTGELFF.

This clonotype was counted only a few times. The genes are TRBV7-2 and TRBJ1-6, with D hard to call. Between the trimmed V and J ends, which lost 5 bases and 7 bases, there was a span of 12 bases. The CDR3 spans 14 residues. From germline, CDR1 is SGHTA and CDR2 FQGNSA. The CDR3 DNA reads as TGTGCCAGCAGCCCCCAAATCAGCAATTCACCCCTCCACTTT. Encoded protein: CASSPQISNSPLHF. The whole variable domain, filled in from reference TRBV7-2 and TRBJ1-6, reads GAGVSQSPSNKVTEKGKDVELRCDPISGHTALYWYRQSLGQGLEFLIYFQGNSAPDKSGLPSDRFSAERTGGSVSTLTIQRTQQEDSAVYLCASSPQISNSPLHFGNGTRLTVT.